Sequencing of this T cell receptor (beta chain) was carried out in a study of T cell repertoires in cytomegalovirus infection. Study-level information: In public TCR beta signatures, there were indications of both CMV infection and matching HLA type.

TCRdb re-derived calls from the reads in MiXCR, one entry per CDR3 protein. This sample yields approximately 190,000 distinct CDR3 sequences, of which approximately 28% are seen a single time; roughly 29% belongs to the top ten. Comment on this clonotype: Its antigen is unidentified. This may be a read error: a much more frequent sequence differs by one nucleotide.

Trimming stripped 5 bases from V and 4 bases from J, with 14 bases between. Looked up from germline, CDR1 is SGHAT and CDR2 is FQNNGV. The CDR3 is made up of 14 amino acids. Study results and limitations: The ex vivo response showed dominance by HLA-C-restricted CMV-specific TCR beta clonotypes. Public TCR beta family frequency separated CMV-and-HLA carriers, including in an independent cohort.

The source of this sequence is a human donor in good health (CMV status not recorded). Some clones in this sample may be carry-over from other donors' samples. Sequences were obtained from PBMCs. The chain employs TRBV11-2 and TRBJ1-1; no reliable D call. CDR3 in amino acids: CASSPTAEVTEAFF. The CDR3 DNA sequence: TGTGCCAGCAGCCCCACCGCCGAGGTCACTGAAGCTTTCTTT. Variable domain in full (rest from reference TRBV11-2 and TRBJ1-1): EAGVAQSPRYKIIEKRQSVAFWCNPISGHATLYWYQQILGQGPKLLIQFQNNGVVDDSQLPKDRFSAERLKGVDSTLKIQPAKLEDSAVYLCASSPTAEVTEAFFGQGTRLTVV.